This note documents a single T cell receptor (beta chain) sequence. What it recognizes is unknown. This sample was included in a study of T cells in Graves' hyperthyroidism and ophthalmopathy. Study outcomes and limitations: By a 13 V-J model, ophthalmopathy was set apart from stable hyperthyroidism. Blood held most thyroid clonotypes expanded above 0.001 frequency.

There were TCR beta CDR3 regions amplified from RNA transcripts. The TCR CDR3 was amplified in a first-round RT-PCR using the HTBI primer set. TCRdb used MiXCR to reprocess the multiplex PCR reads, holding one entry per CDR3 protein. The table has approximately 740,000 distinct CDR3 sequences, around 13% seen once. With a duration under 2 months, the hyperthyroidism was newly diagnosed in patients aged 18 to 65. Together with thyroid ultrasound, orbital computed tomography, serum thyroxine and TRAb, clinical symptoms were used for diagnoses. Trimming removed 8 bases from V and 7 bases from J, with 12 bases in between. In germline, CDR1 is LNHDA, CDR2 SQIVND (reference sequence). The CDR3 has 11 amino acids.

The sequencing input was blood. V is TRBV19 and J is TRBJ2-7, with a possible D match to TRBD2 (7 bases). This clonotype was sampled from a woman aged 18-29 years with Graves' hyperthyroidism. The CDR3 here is CASGGGSEQYF. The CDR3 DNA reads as TGTGCCAGTGGGGGCGGGAGTGAGCAGTACTTC.